This T cell receptor beta chain comes out of a study of response to subunit inactivated influenza vaccine. Whole-study results and caveats: The authors proposed limited new T cell recruitment per seasonal influenza vaccination.

Points on this clonotype: Its antigen is still unknown.

TCRdb called the RT-PCR reads again in MiXCR, with one record for every CDR3 protein. This table holds approximately 570,000 distinct CDR3 sequences, 7.6% found once. This TCR derives from a man between 50 and 75 years old who received an inactivated influenza vaccine. Sequenced material: PBMCs from blood, taken roughly 24 months after vaccination.

CDR3 sequence reads: CASSLSGVWTDQPQHF. CDR3 nucleotides: TGTGCCAGCAGTTTATCAGGGGTCTGGACGGATCAGCCCCAGCATTTT. The chain has TRBV12-3 or TRBV12-4 and TRBJ1-5, with a weak D call TRBD1 (6 bases). CDR3 length equals 16 residues. Trimming took 2 bases from V and 5 from J, leaving 16 bases between them.